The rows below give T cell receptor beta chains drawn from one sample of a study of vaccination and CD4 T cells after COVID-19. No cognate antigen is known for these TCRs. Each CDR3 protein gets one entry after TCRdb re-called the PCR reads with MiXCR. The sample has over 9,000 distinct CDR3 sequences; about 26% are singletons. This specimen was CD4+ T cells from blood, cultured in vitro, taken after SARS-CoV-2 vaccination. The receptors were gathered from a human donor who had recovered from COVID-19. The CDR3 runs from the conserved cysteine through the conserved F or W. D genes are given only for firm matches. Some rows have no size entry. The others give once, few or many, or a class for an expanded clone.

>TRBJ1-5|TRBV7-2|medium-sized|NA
CASSLIVSPNQPQHF
TGTGCCAGCAGCTTAATAGTAAGCCCGAATCAGCCCCAGCATTTT
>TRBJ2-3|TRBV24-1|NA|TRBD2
CATSDEIAGSTDTQYF
TGTGCCACCAGTGATGAGATAGCGGGAAGCACAGATACGCAGTATTTT
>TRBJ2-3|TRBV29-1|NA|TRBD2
CSVVASGSTDTQYF
TGCAGCGTTGTGGCTAGCGGGAGTACAGATACGCAGTATTTT
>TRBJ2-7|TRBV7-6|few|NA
CASSLGGVGGRYEQYF
TGTGCCAGCAGCTTAGGAGGGGTAGGGGGTCGATACGAGCAGTACTTC
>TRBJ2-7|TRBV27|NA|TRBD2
CASSPLLGLAGGRYEQYF
TGTGCCAGCAGTCCACTCCTCGGACTAGCGGGAGGAAGGTACGAGCAGTACTTC
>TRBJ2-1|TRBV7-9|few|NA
CASFRGTYNEQFF
TGTGCCAGCTTCCGAGGAACCTACAATGAGCAGTTCTTC
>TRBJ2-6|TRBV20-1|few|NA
CSARDLGANVLTF
TGCAGTGCTAGAGATTTAGGGGCCAACGTCCTGACTTTC
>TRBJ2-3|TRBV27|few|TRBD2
CASSFLAGGRTTDTQYF
TGTGCCAGCAGTTTTCTGGCGGGAGGGCGGACCACAGATACGCAGTATTTT
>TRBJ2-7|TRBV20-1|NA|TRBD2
CSARDRRAGGREQYF
TGCAGTGCTAGAGATCGGCGAGCGGGAGGTCGCGAGCAGTACTTC
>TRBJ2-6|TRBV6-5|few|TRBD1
CASSSSPGQYSGANVLTF
TGTGCCAGTAGTTCCTCTCCGGGACAGTACTCTGGGGCCAACGTCCTGACTTTC
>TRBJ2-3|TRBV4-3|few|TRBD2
CASSQTSLADTQYF
TGCGCCAGCAGCCAGACTAGCTTGGCAGATACGCAGTATTTT
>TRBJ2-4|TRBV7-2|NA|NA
CASSPTRDIQYF
TGTGCCAGCAGCCCTACTAGGGACATTCAGTACTTC
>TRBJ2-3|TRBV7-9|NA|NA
CASSLGGPRARTDTQYF
TGTGCCAGCAGCTTAGGTGGGCCTAGGGCCCGCACAGATACGCAGTATTTT
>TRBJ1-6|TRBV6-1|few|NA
CASSNRTPIQGNSPLHF
TGTGCCAGCAGTAACCGAACACCGATTCAGGGCAATTCACCCCTCCACTTT
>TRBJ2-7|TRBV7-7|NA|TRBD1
CASSLGTGSYEQYF
TGTGCTAGCAGCTTGGGGACAGGGTCCTACGAGCAGTACTTC
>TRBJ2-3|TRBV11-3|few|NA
CASSQSTGSTDTQYF
TGTGCCAGCAGCCAATCGACAGGTAGCACAGATACGCAGTATTTT
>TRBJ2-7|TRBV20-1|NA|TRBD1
CSAGRQGKSFFYEQYF
TGCAGTGCTGGGAGACAGGGCAAATCATTTTTTTACGAGCAGTACTTC
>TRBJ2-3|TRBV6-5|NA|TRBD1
CASSYTRTGSTDTQYF
TGTGCCAGCAGTTACACTAGGACAGGAAGCACAGATACGCAGTATTTT
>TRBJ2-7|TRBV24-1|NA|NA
CATSDPPSYEQYF
TGTGCCACCAGTGACCCTCCTTCCTACGAGCAGTACTTC
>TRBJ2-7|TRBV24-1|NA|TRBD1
CATSDSGTGAYEQYF
TGTGCCACCAGTGATTCCGGGACAGGGGCCTACGAGCAGTACTTC
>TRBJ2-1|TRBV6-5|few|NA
CASSLDRSSYNEQFF
TGTGCCAGCAGTTTAGACAGGAGCTCCTACAATGAGCAGTTCTTC
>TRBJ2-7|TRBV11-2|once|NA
CASSSVTGTKSSYEQYF
TGTGCCAGCAGCTCCGTAACCGGGACAAAATCCTCCTACGAGCAGTACTTC
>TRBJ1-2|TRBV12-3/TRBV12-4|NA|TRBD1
CASTHPGQGRANYGYTF
TGTGCCAGCACCCACCCGGGACAGGGCCGAGCTAACTATGGCTACACCTTC
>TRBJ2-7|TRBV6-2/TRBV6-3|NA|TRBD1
CASSPGTARPGYEQYF
TGTGCCAGCAGTCCAGGGACAGCCCGGCCGGGCTACGAGCAGTACTTC
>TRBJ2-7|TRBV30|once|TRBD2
CAWTSGSYEQYF
TGTGCCTGGACTAGCGGATCCTACGAGCAGTACTTC
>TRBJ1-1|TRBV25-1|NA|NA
CASTGTHTEAFF
TGTGCCAGTACAGGGACGCACACTGAAGCTTTCTTT
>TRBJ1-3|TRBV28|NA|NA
CASSKTETVSGNTIYF
TGTGCCAGCAGTAAAACCGAGACAGTCTCTGGAAACACCATATATTTT
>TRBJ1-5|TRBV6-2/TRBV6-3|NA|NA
CASSSRRGPNQPQHF
TGTGCCAGCAGCTCTCGGAGGGGCCCCAATCAGCCCCAGCATTTT
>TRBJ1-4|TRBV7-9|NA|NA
CASSLAGEEKLFF
TGTGCCAGCAGCTTAGCGGGAGAGGAAAAACTGTTTTTT
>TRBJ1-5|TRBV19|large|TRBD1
CASSTGQEGQPQHF
TGTGCCAGTAGTACGGGACAGGAAGGACAGCCCCAGCATTTT
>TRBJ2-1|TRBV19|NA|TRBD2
CASSMGGLAGDNQFF
TGTGCCAGTAGTATGGGGGGACTAGCGGGAGATAACCAGTTCTTC
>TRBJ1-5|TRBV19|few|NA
CASNPSGGGRQPQHF
TGTGCCAGTAACCCAAGTGGGGGGGGCAGGCAGCCCCAGCATTTT
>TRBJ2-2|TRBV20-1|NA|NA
CSASGQNTNTGELFF
TGCAGTGCATCGGGACAAAACACGAACACCGGGGAGCTGTTTTTT
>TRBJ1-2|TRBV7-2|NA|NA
CASSGGIGYGYTF
TGTGCCAGCAGTGGGGGCATCGGCTATGGCTACACCTTC
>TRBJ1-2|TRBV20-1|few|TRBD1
CSAQDRGYGYTF
TGCAGTGCCCAAGACAGGGGTTATGGCTACACCTTC
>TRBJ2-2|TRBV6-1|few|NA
CASSPRDWRGELFF
TGTGCCAGCAGCCCTCGGGACTGGCGAGGGGAGCTGTTTTTT
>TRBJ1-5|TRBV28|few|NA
CASRRGLENQPQHF
TGTGCCAGCAGGCGTGGTCTGGAAAATCAGCCCCAGCATTTT
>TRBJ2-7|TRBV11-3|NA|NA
CASSPNGRREQYF
TGTGCCAGCAGCCCCAACGGGAGAAGGGAGCAGTACTTC
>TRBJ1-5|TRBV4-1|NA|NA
CASSQGYSRGQPQHF
TGCGCCAGCAGCCAAGGCTATTCCAGGGGACAGCCCCAGCATTTT
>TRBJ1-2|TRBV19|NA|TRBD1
CASSITGTVLYGYTF
TGTGCCAGTAGTATTACTGGGACAGTACTCTATGGCTACACCTTC
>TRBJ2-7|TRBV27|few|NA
CASSSPGGLQYF
TGTGCCAGCAGTTCCCCTGGGGGGCTGCAGTACTTC
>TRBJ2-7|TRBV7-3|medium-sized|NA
CASPTRYF
TGTGCCAGCCCTACGCGGTACTTC
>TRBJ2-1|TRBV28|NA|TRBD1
CASTWDRVSGNEQFF
TGTGCCAGCACCTGGGACAGGGTCTCAGGCAATGAGCAGTTCTTC
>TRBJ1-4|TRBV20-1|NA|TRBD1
CSAHIPGGRNEKLFF
TGCAGTGCTCACATACCAGGGGGCCGGAATGAAAAACTGTTTTTT
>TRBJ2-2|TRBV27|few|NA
CASSRSGTNTGELFF
TGTGCCAGCAGCCGGTCCGGGACCAACACCGGGGAGCTGTTTTTT
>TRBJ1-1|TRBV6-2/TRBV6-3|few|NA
CASVLGGSANTEAFF
TGTGCCAGCGTTCTTGGGGGGTCGGCGAACACTGAAGCTTTCTTT
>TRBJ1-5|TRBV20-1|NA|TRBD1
CSAGLTGGPQHF
TGCAGTGCTGGCCTTACAGGGGGTCCCCAGCATTTT
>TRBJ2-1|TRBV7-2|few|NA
CASSFVGVEQFF
TGTGCCAGCAGCTTCGTAGGGGTCGAGCAGTTCTTC
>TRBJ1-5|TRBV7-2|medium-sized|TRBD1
CASSPGQGPNQPQHF
TGTGCCAGCAGCCCCGGACAGGGCCCGAATCAGCCCCAGCATTTT
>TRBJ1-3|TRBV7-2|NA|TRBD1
CASSARTGGSGNTIYF
TGTGCCAGCAGCGCAAGGACAGGGGGCTCTGGAAACACCATATATTTT
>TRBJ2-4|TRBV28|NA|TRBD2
CASTARTLAGGKNIQYF
TGTGCCAGCACCGCTCGGACCTTAGCGGGAGGCAAAAACATTCAGTACTTC
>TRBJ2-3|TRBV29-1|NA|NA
CSVVSGPTRTDTQYF
TGCAGCGTTGTCAGCGGTCCGACCCGCACAGATACGCAGTATTTT
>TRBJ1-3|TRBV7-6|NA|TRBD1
CASSLEVWTGPSGNTIYF
TGTGCCAGCAGCTTAGAGGTGTGGACAGGGCCCTCTGGAAACACCATATATTTT
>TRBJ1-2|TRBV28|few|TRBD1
CASSSGGLGYGYTF
TGTGCCAGCAGTTCAGGGGGTCTGGGCTATGGCTACACCTTC
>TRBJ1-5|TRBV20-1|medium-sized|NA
CSAWRKNQPQHF
TGCAGTGCTTGGCGGAAAAATCAGCCCCAGCATTTT
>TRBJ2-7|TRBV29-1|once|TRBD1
CSVGMTGGFNEQYF
TGCAGCGTTGGAATGACAGGGGGTTTCAACGAGCAGTACTTC
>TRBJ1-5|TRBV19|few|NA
CASSIGGGGQPQHF
TGTGCCAGTAGTATAGGGGGCGGAGGTCAGCCCCAGCATTTT